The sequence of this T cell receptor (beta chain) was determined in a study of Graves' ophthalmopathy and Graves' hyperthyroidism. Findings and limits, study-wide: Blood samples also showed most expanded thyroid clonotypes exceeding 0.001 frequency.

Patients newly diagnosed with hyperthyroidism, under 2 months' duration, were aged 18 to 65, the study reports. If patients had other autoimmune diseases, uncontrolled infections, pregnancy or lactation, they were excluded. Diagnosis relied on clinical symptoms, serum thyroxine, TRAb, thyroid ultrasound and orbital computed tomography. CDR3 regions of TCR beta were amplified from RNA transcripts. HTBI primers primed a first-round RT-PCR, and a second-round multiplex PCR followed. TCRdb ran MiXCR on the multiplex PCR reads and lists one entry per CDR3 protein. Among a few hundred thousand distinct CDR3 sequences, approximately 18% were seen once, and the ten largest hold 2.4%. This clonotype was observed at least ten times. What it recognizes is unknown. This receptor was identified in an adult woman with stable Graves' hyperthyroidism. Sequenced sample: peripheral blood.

Here the CDR3 reads CASSVHTSTKFF. The DNA for the CDR3 is TGTGCCAGCTCGGTTCACACTAGTACAAAGTTCTTC. The chain has TRBV2 and TRBJ2-1, with a possible D match to TRBD2 (5 bases). Germline V gene data show CDR1 as SNHLY and CDR2 as FYNNEI. This CDR3 region has 12 residues. V was pared by 8 bases and J by 14 bases, with 19 bases between.